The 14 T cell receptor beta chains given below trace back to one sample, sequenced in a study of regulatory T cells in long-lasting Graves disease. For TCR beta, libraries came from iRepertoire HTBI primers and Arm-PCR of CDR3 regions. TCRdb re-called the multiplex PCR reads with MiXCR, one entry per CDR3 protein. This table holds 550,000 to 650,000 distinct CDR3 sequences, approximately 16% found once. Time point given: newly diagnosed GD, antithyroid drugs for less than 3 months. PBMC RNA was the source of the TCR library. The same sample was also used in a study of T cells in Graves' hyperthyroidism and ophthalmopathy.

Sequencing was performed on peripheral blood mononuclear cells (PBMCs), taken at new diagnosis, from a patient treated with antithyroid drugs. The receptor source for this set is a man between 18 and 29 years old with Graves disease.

CDR3 DNA: TGTGCCAGCAGCGCTCGGACAGGGGGAAAACTGTTTTTT. Amino acids: CASSARTGGKLFF. The V call is TRBV7-8, the J call TRBJ1-4, with TRBD1 identical over 10 bases. This CDR3 is built from 13 residues. Germline V gives CDR1 SGHVS, CDR2 FQNEAQ. V gave up 5 bases and J gave up 10 bases; unmatched junction bases: 4.

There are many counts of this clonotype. CDR3 bases: TGTGCCAGCAGTTTCCAGGACTATTACAATGAGCAGTTCTTC. Its translation is CASSFQDYYNEQFF. This chain joins TRBV12-3 or TRBV12-4 and TRBJ2-1; D is possibly TRBD2 (6 bases). The CDR3 runs to 14 residues. V lost 3 bases and J lost 4, with 10 bases in between.

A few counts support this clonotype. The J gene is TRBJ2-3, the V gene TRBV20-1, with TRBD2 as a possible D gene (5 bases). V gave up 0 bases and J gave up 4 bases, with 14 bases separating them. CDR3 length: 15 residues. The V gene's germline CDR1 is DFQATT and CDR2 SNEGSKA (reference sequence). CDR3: CSARESGFYADTQYF. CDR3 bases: TGCAGTGCTAGAGAGTCGGGGTTTTATGCAGATACGCAGTATTTT.

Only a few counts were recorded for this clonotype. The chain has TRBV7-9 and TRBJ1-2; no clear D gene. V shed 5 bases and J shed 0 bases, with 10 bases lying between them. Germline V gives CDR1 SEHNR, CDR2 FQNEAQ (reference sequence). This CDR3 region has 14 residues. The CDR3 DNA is TGTGCCAGCAGCCCTGACAAATCTAACTATGGCTACACCTTC. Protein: CASSPDKSNYGYTF.

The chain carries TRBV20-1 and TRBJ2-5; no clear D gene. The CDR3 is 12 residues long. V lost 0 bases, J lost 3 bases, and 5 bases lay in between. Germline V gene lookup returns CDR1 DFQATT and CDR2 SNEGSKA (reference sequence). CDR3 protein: CSAREQKETQYF. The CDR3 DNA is TGCAGTGCTAGAGAACAAAAAGAGACCCAGTACTTC.

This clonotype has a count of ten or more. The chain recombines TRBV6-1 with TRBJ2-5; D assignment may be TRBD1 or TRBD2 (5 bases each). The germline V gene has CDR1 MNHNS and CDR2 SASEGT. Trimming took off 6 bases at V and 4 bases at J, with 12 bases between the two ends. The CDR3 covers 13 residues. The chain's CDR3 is CASRGDGGETQYF. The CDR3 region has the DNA TGTGCCAGCAGAGGGGATGGGGGAGAGACCCAGTACTTC.

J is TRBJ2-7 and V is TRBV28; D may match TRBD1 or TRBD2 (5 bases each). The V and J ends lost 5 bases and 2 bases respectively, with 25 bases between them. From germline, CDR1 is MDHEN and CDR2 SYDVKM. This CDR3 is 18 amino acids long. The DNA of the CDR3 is TGTGCCAGCAGTCCTACGGGGCGGAGGAACCCCCGCGCCTACGAGCAGTACTTC. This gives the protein CASSPTGRRNPRAYEQYF.

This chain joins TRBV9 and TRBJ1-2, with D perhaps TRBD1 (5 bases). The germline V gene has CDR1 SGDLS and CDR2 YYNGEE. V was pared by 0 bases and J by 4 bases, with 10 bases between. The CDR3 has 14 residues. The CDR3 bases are TGTGCCAGCAGCGTAGCCGAAGACAGCTATGGCTACACCTTC. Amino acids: CASSVAEDSYGYTF. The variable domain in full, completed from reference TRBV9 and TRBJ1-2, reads DSGVTQTPKHLITATGQRVTLRCSPRSGDLSVYWYQQSLDQGLQFLIQYYNGEERAKGNILERFSAQQFPDLHSELNLSSLELGDSALYFCASSVAEDSYGYTFGSGTRLTVV.

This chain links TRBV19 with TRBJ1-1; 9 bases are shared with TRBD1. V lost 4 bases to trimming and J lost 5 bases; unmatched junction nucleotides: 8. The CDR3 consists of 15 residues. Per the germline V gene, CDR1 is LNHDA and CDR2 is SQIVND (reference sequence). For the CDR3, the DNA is TGTGCCAGTAGTAGCCGACAGGGGGGTAGGACTGAAGCTTTCTTT. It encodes CASSSRQGGRTEAFF.

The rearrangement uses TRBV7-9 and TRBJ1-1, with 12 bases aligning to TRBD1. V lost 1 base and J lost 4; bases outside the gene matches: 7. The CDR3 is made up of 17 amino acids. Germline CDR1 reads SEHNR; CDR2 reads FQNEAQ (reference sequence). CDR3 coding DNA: TGTGCCAGCAGCTTAGGAGCGGGACAGGGGGCGGGCACTGAAGCTTTCTTT. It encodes CASSLGAGQGAGTEAFF.

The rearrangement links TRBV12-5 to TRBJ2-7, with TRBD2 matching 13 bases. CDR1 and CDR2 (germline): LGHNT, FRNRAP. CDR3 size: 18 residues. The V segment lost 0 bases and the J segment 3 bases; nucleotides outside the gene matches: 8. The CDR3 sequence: CASGLVLAGGRNFYEQYF. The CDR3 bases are TGTGCTAGTGGTTTGGTACTAGCGGGAGGGCGGAATTTCTACGAGCAGTACTTC.

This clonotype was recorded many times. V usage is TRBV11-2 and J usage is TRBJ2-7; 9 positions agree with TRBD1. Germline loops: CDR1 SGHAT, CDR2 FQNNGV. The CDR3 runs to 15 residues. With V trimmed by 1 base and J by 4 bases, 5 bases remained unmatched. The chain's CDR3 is CASSLGTGGGYEQYF. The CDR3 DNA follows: TGTGCCAGCAGCTTAGGCACAGGGGGCGGTTACGAGCAGTACTTC.

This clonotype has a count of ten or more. In DNA, the CDR3 is TGTGCCAGCAGCCTACAGGGAAGGGATCAGCCCCAGCATTTT. It is translated as CASSLQGRDQPQHF. This chain joins TRBV7-9 and TRBJ1-5; possible D gene TRBD1, 6 bases. V lost 5 bases and J 5 bases, leaving 13 bases between the germline ends. CDR3 length: 14 amino acids. CDR1 and CDR2 (germline): SEHNR, FQNEAQ (reference sequence).

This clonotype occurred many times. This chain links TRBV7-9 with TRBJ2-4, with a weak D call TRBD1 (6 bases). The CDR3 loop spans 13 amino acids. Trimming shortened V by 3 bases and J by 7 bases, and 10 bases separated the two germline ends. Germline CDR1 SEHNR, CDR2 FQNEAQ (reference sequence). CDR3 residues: CASSLRQANIQYF. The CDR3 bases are TGTGCCAGCAGCTTGCGACAGGCCAACATTCAGTACTTC.